This T cell receptor beta chain was captured in a study of blood T cells in healthy people across ages. Study-wide background: The template switching approach captured approximately one barcoded beta molecule for every two T cells.

The authors ran a second PCR of about 6 to 11 cycles using a sample-barcoded 5' primer and a J-beta primer mix. TCRdb analysed the 5' RACE reads with MiXCR anew, one entry per CDR3 protein. Altogether over 750,000 distinct CDR3 sequences are present, more than 20% being singletons, with the ten largest covering 9.4%. The sample was also reused in another study, on T cells of mothers and their children. That source notes: Study donors consisted of three healthy Caucasian mothers and their six children.

This TCR was sampled from a boy aged 5-17 years in good health. Material for sequencing was blood.

The CDR3 here is CASSLAIADGYTF. CDR3 nucleotide sequence: TGCGCCAGCAGCTTGGCCATAGCGGATGGCTACACCTTC. V is TRBV5-1 and J is TRBJ1-2, with D unclear. Germline CDR1 and CDR2: SGHRS and YFSETQ. Trimming stripped 0 bases from V and 6 bases from J, with 9 bases between. This CDR3 is built from 13 residues.